The 30 T cell receptor beta chains listed next were all sequenced from one sample in a study of blood T cells in healthy people across ages. The use of a sample-barcoded 5' primer and a J-beta primer mix characterized a second PCR of about 6 to 11 cycles. Each CDR3 protein gets one entry after TCRdb re-called the 5' RACE reads with MiXCR. The profile covers roughly 700,000 distinct CDR3 sequences, with around half appearing a single time and roughly 31% taken by the ten largest. Sequences were obtained from blood. Receptors originate from a woman aged 55-69 years in good health.

The chain uses TRBV6-5 and TRBJ2-1, with D perhaps matching TRBD2 (5 bases). CDR1 is MNHEY and CDR2 is SVGAGI in the germline V gene. Trimming pared 3 bases from V and 8 bases from J, leaving 14 bases between. CDR3 size: 14 residues. The CDR3 DNA sequence: TGTGCCAGCAGTTATAGGTCGGGGTCCCATGAGCAGTTCTTC. Translating gives CASSYRSGSHEQFF.

V is TRBV5-6 and J is TRBJ1-2; D gene unclear. CDR1 SGHDT and CDR2 YYEEEE come from the germline V gene. This CDR3 region has 15 residues. Trimming left V 0 bases short and J 4 bases short, with 13 bases between. The DNA of the CDR3 is TGTGCCAGCAGCTTGGTGGAGGGAGCCGGCTATGGCTACACCTTC. This codes for CASSLVEGAGYGYTF.

A few counts support this clonotype. V is TRBV9 and J is TRBJ1-2; 7 bases agree with TRBD1. This CDR3 has 14 residues. V lost 3 bases, J lost 8 bases, and 10 bases stayed unmatched. Looked up from germline, CDR1 is SGDLS and CDR2 is YYNGEE. This chain's CDR3 is CASSAEITGAGYTF. The CDR3 nucleotides are TGTGCCAGCAGCGCAGAAATTACAGGGGCGGGCTACACCTTC.

The chain has TRBV7-9 and TRBJ1-1, with TRBD1 matching 9 bases. Trimming cost V 5 bases and J 4 bases; bases outside gene matches: 5. CDR1 and CDR2 (germline): SEHNR, FQNEAQ (reference sequence). The length of the CDR3 is 14 residues. CDR3 amino acids: CASSPRDRATEAFF. The DNA of the CDR3 is TGTGCCAGCAGCCCCCGGGACAGGGCCACTGAAGCTTTCTTT.

This chain links TRBV7-9 with TRBJ2-1; TRBD1 matches at 8 bases. The germline V gene has CDR1 SEHNR and CDR2 FQNEAQ (reference sequence). J gave up 8 bases and V 0 bases, and 12 bases lay outside the gene matches. The CDR3 totals 17 residues. CDR3 protein: CASSLAQGAFLVYEQFF. CDR3 in DNA: TGTGCCAGCAGCTTAGCGCAGGGGGCTTTTCTGGTCTATGAGCAGTTCTTC.

This chain joins TRBV10-3 and TRBJ2-1; 8 bases are shared with TRBD2. The germline V gene has CDR1 ENHRY and CDR2 SYGVKD. The junction had 5 bases not matched to a gene; V was cut back by 0 bases and J by 1 base. This CDR3 spans 17 amino acids. The CDR3 region is CAISESRTSPSYNEQFF. CDR3 in DNA: TGTGCCATCAGTGAGTCGAGGACTAGCCCTTCCTACAATGAGCAGTTCTTC.

The V call is TRBV2, the J call TRBJ2-2; 7 bases map to TRBD1. Germline V gene sequence: CDR1 SNHLY, CDR2 FYNNEI. After removal of 6 bases from V and 6 bases from J, the junction contained 4 bases not matched to a gene. There are 13 residues in the CDR3. This CDR3 is CASRTGFSGELFF. DNA for the CDR3: TGTGCCAGCAGGACAGGGTTTTCCGGGGAGCTGTTTTTT.

This rearrangement joins TRBV9 to TRBJ2-3, with TRBD1 matching over 9 bases. The germline gives CDR1 SGDLS, CDR2 YYNGEE. The CDR3 spans 16 residues. V lost 0 bases to trimming and J lost 2 bases; unmatched junction nucleotides: 4. This chain's CDR3 is CASSVGGQGFTDTQYF. The CDR3 bases are TGTGCCAGCAGCGTAGGGGGACAGGGATTCACAGATACGCAGTATTTT.

The chain is built from TRBV10-3 and TRBJ2-5, with 12 bases that match TRBD2. The J call is doubtful: the DNA matches TRBJ2-1 better. Germline assignment: CDR1 ENHRY and CDR2 SYGVKD. The CDR3 totals 15 residues. This CDR3 reads CAISDLAGGQETQFF. The CDR3 bases are TGTGCCATCAGTGACCTAGCGGGAGGGCAAGAGACCCAGTTCTTC.

This clonotype was counted many times. The CDR3 region has the DNA TGTGCCAGCAGCCCTTCCCCGGATGGACCGGAGACCCAGTACTTC. This translates into CASSPSPDGPETQYF. The chain joins TRBV3-1 to TRBJ2-5; D remains ambiguous. Germline CDR1 reads LGHDT; CDR2 reads YNNKEL (reference sequence). V was cut by 4 bases and J by 5 bases, with 17 bases left in between. CDR3 length: 15 residues.

Worth noting for this clonotype: This may stem from a read error, because a much larger clone lies one nucleotide away. The chain uses TRBV5-6 and TRBJ2-5; the match to TRBD1 covers 8 bases. Gene TRBJ2-7 matches the end of the DNA better, so the J call may be wrong. Germline lookup yields CDR1 SGHDT and CDR2 YYEEEE. The CDR3 consists of 18 residues. The DNA for the CDR3 is TGTGCCAGCACCACAACAGGGGGAATTAGGCGAGGGGCTTACGAGCAGTACTTC. Translated: CASTTTGGIRRGAYEQYF.

The V call is TRBV29-1, the J call TRBJ2-2; weak D call: TRBD2 (6 bases). Trimming cost V 4 bases and J 1 base, with 7 bases left between them. Germline-derived CDR1 and CDR2 are SQVTM and ANQGSEA. This CDR3 is built from 13 residues. The CDR3 DNA is TGCAGCGTTGGGGGGGAGAACACCGGGGAGCTGTTTTTT. As protein: CSVGGENTGELFF.

The rearrangement uses TRBV2 and TRBJ2-1; 9 bases line up with TRBD2. J was trimmed by 0 bases and V by 7 bases; bases with no gene match: 13. The germline gives CDR1 SNHLY, CDR2 FYNNEI. This CDR3 contains 18 residues. CDR3 sequence: CASIDNGSGSGSYNEQFF. The DNA for the CDR3 is TGTGCCAGCATAGATAATGGTAGCGGGAGTGGCTCCTACAATGAGCAGTTCTTC.

This chain uses TRBV12-3 or TRBV12-4 with TRBJ1-5; D unresolved. Trimming left V 5 bases short and J 4 bases short, with 15 bases between. The CDR3 covers 15 residues. The CDR3 region has the DNA TGTGCCAGCAGTCAAAGGAGGGCAGAGAATCAGCCCCAGCATTTT. Protein sequence: CASSQRRAENQPQHF.

This clonotype was counted ten times or more. The V call is TRBV29-1, the J call TRBJ1-2, with unresolved D. The CDR3 totals 12 residues. Per the germline V gene, CDR1 is SQVTM and CDR2 is ANQGSEA. With 6 bases removed from V and 3 bases from J, the gap between germline ends came to 11 bases. As DNA, the CDR3 is TGCAGCGTGGATATGGGCCACTATGGCTACACCTTC. Amino acid sequence: CSVDMGHYGYTF.

This clonotype has more than one count but fewer than ten. The chain has TRBV7-2 and TRBJ2-5; TRBD1 agrees at 9 bases. V gave up 5 bases and J gave up 0 bases; unmatched junction bases: 10. Germline V lookup: CDR1 SGHTA, CDR2 FQGNSA. This CDR3 has 17 amino acids. The CDR3 sequence is CASSLTGGPTYQETQYF. The CDR3 DNA reads as TGTGCCAGCAGCCTAACAGGGGGCCCTACGTACCAAGAGACCCAGTACTTC.

The chain has TRBV7-3 and TRBJ2-7; the D gene is possibly TRBD2 (6 bases). The CDR3 runs to 14 residues. Between the trimmed V and J ends, which lost 0 bases and 5 bases, there was a span of 11 bases. Germline assignment: CDR1 SGHTA and CDR2 FQGTGA. Here the CDR3 reads CASSLTASAHEQYF. DNA for the CDR3: TGTGCCAGCAGCTTAACGGCTAGCGCCCACGAGCAGTACTTC. Full variable domain (outside the CDR3, taken from reference TRBV7-3 and TRBJ2-7): GAGVSQTPSNKVTEKGKYVELRCDPISGHTALYWYRQSLGQGPEFLIYFQGTGAADDSGLPNDRFFAVRPEGSVSTLKIQRTERGDSAVYLCASSLTASAHEQYFGPGTRLTVT.

This clonotype was seen once. The chain combines TRBV7-2 with TRBJ2-1; 7 positions match TRBD1. The CDR3 has 14 residues. The J segment lost 15 bases and the V segment lost 5 bases, leaving 16 bases of the junction unmatched. Germline CDR1 reads SGHTA; CDR2 reads FQGNSA. In nucleotides, the CDR3 is TGTGCCAGCAGCCCCTCAAGTGGTGGGACAGCCGTGTTCTTC. Translating it yields CASSPSSGGTAVFF.

The table lists this clonotype with a few counts. The gene calls are TRBV13 and TRBJ2-7; D might be TRBD2 (6 bases). The V gene's germline CDR1 is PRHDT and CDR2 FYEKMQ (reference sequence). This CDR3 is built from 14 residues. Between the trimmed V and J ends, which lost 5 bases and 3 bases, there was a span of 14 bases. The CDR3 spells CASSPGSIGYEQYF. The CDR3 DNA reads as TGTGCCAGCAGCCCCGGGAGCATCGGCTACGAGCAGTACTTC.

This chain uses TRBV7-9 with TRBJ2-3, with TRBD2 as a possible D gene (5 bases). Trimming removed 3 bases at V and 5 bases at J, with 12 bases between. Germline V CDR1 and CDR2: SEHNR, FQNEAQ (reference sequence). CDR3 length: 14 residues. CDR3 in DNA: TGTGCCAGCAGCTTTGGCGGGTTGGTAGATACGCAGTATTTT. This translates into CASSFGGLVDTQYF. The entire variable domain, with the rest obtained from reference TRBV7-9 and TRBJ2-3, is as follows: DTGVSQNPRHKITKRGQNVTFRCDPISEHNRLYWYRQTLGQGPEFLTYFQNEAQLEKSRLLSDRFSAERPKGSFSTLEIQRTEQGDSAMYLCASSFGGLVDTQYFGPGTRLTVL.

This clonotype occurred a few times. In nucleotides, the CDR3 is TGTGCCAGCAGCTTCCGGGAGTTTGGCTACGAGCAGTACTTC. This sequence encodes CASSFREFGYEQYF. The genes are TRBV5-5 and TRBJ2-7; weak D call: TRBD2 (6 bases). Trimming left V 2 bases short and J 3 bases short, with 12 bases between. Germline V gives CDR1 SGHKS, CDR2 YYEKEE (reference sequence). CDR3 length: 14 amino acids.

This clonotype was counted a few times. V gene TRBV28 combines with J gene TRBJ2-7, with TRBD1 as a possible D gene (5 bases). The CDR3 is 16 residues long. Trimming took off 2 bases at V and 0 bases at J, with 14 bases between the two ends. Germline V lookup: CDR1 MDHEN, CDR2 SYDVKM. The CDR3 protein is CASSLVGQGSSYEQYF. Here the CDR3 DNA reads TGTGCCAGCAGTTTAGTAGGTCAGGGCAGCTCCTACGAGCAGTACTTC. Variable domain in full (rest from reference TRBV28 and TRBJ2-7): DVKVTQSSRYLVKRTGEKVFLECVQDMDHENMFWYRQDPGLGLRLIYFSYDVKMKEKGDIPEGYSVSREKKERFSLILESASTNQTSMYLCASSLVGQGSSYEQYFGPGTRLTVT.

The V gene is TRBV12-3 or TRBV12-4, the J gene TRBJ1-5, with a possible D match to TRBD1 (5 bases). This CDR3 is built from 13 residues. V was clipped by 6 bases and J by 7 bases, with 13 bases between them. CDR3 amino acids: CASSPGGGQPQHF. The CDR3 DNA reads TGTGCCAGCAGCCCTGGGGGAGGGCAGCCCCAGCATTTT.

This clonotype was counted between two and nine times. The rearrangement uses TRBV7-9 and TRBJ2-3, with D possibly TRBD1 on 6 matching bases. CDR3 length: 16 residues. Trimming cost V 2 bases and J 0 bases, with 12 bases left between them. CDR1 is SEHNR and CDR2 is FQNEAQ in the germline V gene (reference sequence). The CDR3 DNA follows: TGTGCCAGCAGCTTAAGGGACACGTCTAGCACAGATACGCAGTATTTT. This codes for CASSLRDTSSTDTQYF.

This clonotype was counted between two and nine times. The chain combines TRBV27 with TRBJ1-1; 10 bases match TRBD1. The CDR3 is made up of 16 amino acids. The trim removed 8 bases at V and 5 bases at J, leaving 14 bases unmatched. The germline V gene encodes CDR1 MNHEY and CDR2 SMNVEV (reference sequence). Written as DNA, the CDR3 is TGTGCCAGCGCTTATCCGACCGGGACAGGGGTGACTGAAGCTTTCTTT. Translating it yields CASAYPTGTGVTEAFF.

This chain connects TRBV7-2 to TRBJ2-5, with D perhaps TRBD1 (5 bases). Per germline, CDR1 SGHTA and CDR2 FQGNSA. V lost 7 bases and J 4 bases, leaving 13 bases between the germline ends. The CDR3 totals 13 residues. The DNA for the CDR3 is TGTGCCAGCAACATCAGGGTTGGAGAGACCCAGTACTTC. It yields the protein CASNIRVGETQYF.

V is TRBV7-8 and J is TRBJ2-1, with TRBD2 matching over 13 bases. CDR3 length: 19 residues. Unmatched junction bases numbered 10, after V lost 5 bases and J lost 0 bases. The germline V gene encodes CDR1 SGHVS and CDR2 FQNEAQ. CDR3 nucleotides: TGTGCCAGCAGCCCAGGGACTAGCGGGATTTTCCTCTCCTACAATGAGCAGTTCTTC. It is translated as CASSPGTSGIFLSYNEQFF.

V gene TRBV12-3 or TRBV12-4 combines with J gene TRBJ2-3; D is possibly TRBD2 (5 bases). The CDR3 consists of 14 residues. Trimming took off 2 bases at V and 4 bases at J, with 10 bases between the two ends. This CDR3 is CASSLNRDADTQYF. The CDR3 DNA sequence: TGTGCCAGCAGTTTAAACCGGGATGCAGATACGCAGTATTTT.

The chain has TRBV7-2 and TRBJ2-1; 13 nucleotides line up with TRBD2. Germline CDR1 and CDR2: SGHTA and FQGNSA. Trimming at V came to 5 bases and at J to 10 bases, leaving 11 bases not matched to a gene. This CDR3 is built from 16 residues. As DNA, the CDR3 is TGTGCCAGCAGCCCTACATCCGGGACTAGCGGGAAAGAGCAGTTCTTC. This codes for CASSPTSGTSGKEQFF.

This clonotype was detected only a few times. The chain employs TRBV11-3 and TRBJ2-5, with TRBD2 as a possible D gene (5 bases). Looked up from germline, CDR1 is SGHNT and CDR2 is YENEEA. V lost 8 bases, J lost 3 bases, and 13 bases lay in between. CDR3 size: 13 residues. The CDR3: CASATSSKETQYF. The CDR3 region has the DNA TGTGCCAGCGCAACTAGTTCCAAAGAGACCCAGTACTTC.